This T cell receptor (beta chain) was sequenced in a study of blood T cell repertoires in COVID-19. At the level of the study: The United States, Italy and Spain were the sources of the acute and convalescent COVID-19 samples. T cells, B-cell-depleted T cells, or PBMCs supplied cDNA or gDNA.

Sequencing was performed with immunoSEQ multiplex PCR; in TCRdb, only in-frame clones are kept and a portion is missing. Here the sample spans tens of thousands of clones, approximately 90% being singletons. Concerning this clone itself: Within the sample, other DNA sequences also encode this same CDR3.

This CDR3 has 15 residues. In germline, CDR1 is MNHEY, CDR2 SVGAGI. Deletions cut 4 bases from V and 5 bases from J, with 17 bases between. Input material: peripheral blood. V and J are TRBV6-5 and TRBJ2-5; TRBD1 is a possible D gene (5 bases). The source is a human donor in a cohort sampled during active COVID-19. The DNA of the CDR3 is TGTGCCAGCAGTTCCTACCCGCAGGGTGGGGAGACCCAGTACTTC. As protein: CASSSYPQGGETQYF.